These 19 T cell receptor beta chains were all obtained from the same sample, sequenced in a study of blood T cell repertoires in COVID-19. TCRdb's table, derived via immunoSEQ multiplex PCR, lists solely in-frame clones and lacks some. The data contain 30,000 to 45,000 clones, approximately 80% of them singletons. The sequenced material came from peripheral blood. These receptor sequences come from a human donor in a cohort sampled during active COVID-19.

The V and J genes are TRBV2 and TRBJ1-2; D is uncertain. The V and J ends lost 3 bases and 2 bases respectively, with 7 bases between them. Germline V CDR1 and CDR2: SNHLY, FYNNEI. The length of the CDR3 is 13 residues. The CDR3 here is CASSDGPNYGYTF. In DNA form, the CDR3 reads TGTGCCAGCAGTGATGGGCCCAACTATGGCTACACCTTC.

Here the CDR3 reads CASTATENTEAFF. CDR3 DNA: TGTGCCAGCACCGCGACAGAGAACACTGAAGCTTTCTTT. This chain uses TRBV4-2 with TRBJ1-1; maybe TRBD1 (5 bases). V lost 7 bases and J lost 1, with 10 bases in between. CDR3 length: 13 amino acids. Germline V lookup: CDR1 LGHNA, CDR2 YNFKEQ.

This sequence joins TRBV14 and TRBJ2-3; the D gene is possibly TRBD2 (6 bases). In germline, CDR1 is SGHDN, CDR2 FVKESK. Trimming took 0 bases from V and 11 from J, leaving 12 bases between them. This CDR3 has 13 residues. The CDR3 nucleotides are TGTGCCAGCAGCCAAGATGTCCGGCGGGAGCAGTATTTT. This translates into CASSQDVRREQYF.

The genes are TRBV10-3 and TRBJ1-5; tentatively, D is TRBD1 (6 bases). CDR3 length equals 14 residues. The germline V and J ends were trimmed by 5 bases and 3 bases, with 11 bases remaining between them. Germline assignment: CDR1 ENHRY and CDR2 SYGVKD. This CDR3 is CAISLDSFNQPQHF. CDR3 nucleotides: TGTGCCATCAGTTTGGACAGCTTCAATCAGCCCCAGCATTTT.

The gene calls are TRBV7-2 and TRBJ2-3, with TRBD2 matching over 8 bases. The CDR3 is 16 amino acids. The germline V gene has CDR1 SGHTA and CDR2 FQGNSA. The ends lost 6 bases at V and 0 bases at J; junction bases unmatched: 8. The CDR3 here is CASSPGGPLSTDTQYF. The CDR3 DNA is TGTGCCAGCAGTCCGGGGGGGCCACTGAGCACAGATACGCAGTATTTT.

Only one count was recorded for this clone. The chain has TRBV3-1 (or the pseudogene TRBV3-2) and TRBJ2-1; D perhaps matches TRBD2 (6 bases). The CDR3 runs 16 residues. The germline V and J ends were trimmed by 2 bases and 7 bases, with 18 bases remaining between them. The V gene's germline CDR1 is LGHDT and CDR2 YNNKEL (reference sequence). This CDR3 is CASSQSRGAGANEQFF. Here the CDR3 DNA reads TGTGCCAGCAGCCAAAGCCGCGGGGCCGGGGCAAATGAGCAGTTCTTC.

The chain has TRBV12-3 or TRBV12-4 and TRBJ2-1; maybe TRBD2 (5 bases). Between the trimmed V and J ends, which lost 6 bases and 7 bases, there was a span of 13 bases. The CDR3 consists of 13 residues. CDR3 amino acids: CASSFSGTNEQFF. CDR3 nucleotide sequence: TGTGCCAGCAGCTTCAGCGGTACAAATGAGCAGTTCTTC.

The chain couples TRBV7-9 to TRBJ1-2, with D possibly matching TRBD1 (5 bases). The CDR3 is made up of 14 amino acids. Trimming took 2 bases from V and 8 from J, leaving 15 bases between them. Germline CDR1 and CDR2: SEHNR and FQNEAQ (reference sequence). DNA for the CDR3: TGTGCCAGCAGCTTACGGGGGGGAACGGAGGGCTACACCTTC. It codes for CASSLRGGTEGYTF.

The chain is built from TRBV7-8 and TRBJ1-2; 8 positions agree with TRBD1. CDR1 and CDR2 from the germline V gene are SGHVS and FQNEAQ. The trim removed 8 bases at V and 6 bases at J, leaving 11 bases unmatched. The CDR3 totals 14 residues. The chain's CDR3 is CASGSRQGLNGYTF. The CDR3 DNA follows: TGTGCCAGCGGGTCGAGACAGGGGTTGAATGGCTACACCTTC.

The chain has TRBV5-1 and TRBJ1-2; no definite D call. Trimming left V 0 bases short and J 4 bases short, with 10 bases between. Per germline, CDR1 SGHRS and CDR2 YFSETQ. The CDR3 runs 14 residues. Here the CDR3 reads CASSLAEAVYGYTF. CDR3 bases: TGCGCCAGCAGCTTGGCGGAGGCGGTCTATGGCTACACCTTC.

The CDR3 region is CASRAGTGGTEAFF. As DNA, the CDR3 is TGTGCCAGCAGGGCCGGGACCGGGGGCACTGAAGCTTTCTTT. This sequence joins TRBV25-1 and TRBJ1-1; D is perhaps TRBD1 (5 bases). Looked up from germline, CDR1 is MGHDK and CDR2 is SYGVNS. The CDR3 is 14 residues long. V shed 6 bases and J shed 4 bases, with 15 bases lying between them. The full variable domain, in which reference TRBV25-1 and TRBJ1-1 provide the parts outside the CDR3, is EADIYQTPRYLVIGTGKKITLECSQTMGHDKMYWYQQDPGMELHLIHYSYGVNSTEKGDLSSESTVSRIRTEHFPLTLESARPSHTSQYLCASRAGTGGTEAFFGQGTRLTVV.

The chain carries TRBV24-1 and TRBJ2-3; 7 bases map to TRBD2. The CDR3 length is 14 residues. V shed 4 bases, J shed 7 bases, and the junction held 7 bases outside the gene matches. CDR1 and CDR2 (germline): KGHDR, SFDVKD. The CDR3 spells CATSDRGLEHTQYF. CDR3 sequence (DNA): TGTGCCACCAGTGACCGAGGACTAGAGCATACGCAGTATTTT.

The rearrangement joins TRBV5-1 to TRBJ1-1; 9 nucleotides line up with TRBD1. CDR1 SGHRS and CDR2 YFSETQ come from the germline V gene. This CDR3 comprises 14 residues. The V segment lost 4 bases and the J segment 4 bases; nucleotides outside the gene matches: 5. CDR3 bases: TGCGCCAGCAGCCCCGGGACAGGGCTCACTGAAGCTTTCTTT. It specifies CASSPGTGLTEAFF.

The chain joins TRBV5-8 to TRBJ1-6; the D gene is possibly TRBD1 (5 bases). CDR3 size: 18 residues. V lost 2 bases to trimming and J lost 0 bases, with 15 bases between them. Germline-derived CDR1 and CDR2 are SGHTS and YDEGEE. CDR3 amino acids: CASSFGGVYGSYNSPLHF. DNA for the CDR3: TGTGCCAGCAGCTTTGGAGGGGTGTACGGCTCCTATAATTCACCCCTCCACTTT.

The chain uses TRBV24-1 and TRBJ2-5, with TRBD1 matching 7 bases. This CDR3 region has 11 residues. Trimming took 10 bases from V and 3 from J; bases not matched to a gene: 1. Germline V gene lookup returns CDR1 KGHDR and CDR2 SFDVKD. This chain's CDR3 is CATGTEETQYF. The CDR3 bases are TGTGCCACGGGGACAGAAGAGACCCAGTACTTC.

The rearrangement links TRBV3-1 (or the pseudogene TRBV3-2) to TRBJ2-1; 8 positions agree with TRBD2. Trimming cost V 6 bases and J 13 bases; bases outside gene matches: 8. Germline V gene data show CDR1 as LGHDT and CDR2 as YNNKEL (reference sequence). CDR3 length equals 12 residues. CDR3 residues: CASRDRGGRQFF. In DNA, the CDR3 is TGTGCCAGCAGAGACCGGGGGGGCCGACAGTTCTTC.

The rearrangement joins TRBV2 to TRBJ1-3; D uncertain. CDR1 is SNHLY, CDR2 FYNNEI, per germline. The CDR3 has 13 residues. V was cut by 7 bases and J by 2 bases, with 9 bases left in between. Here the CDR3 reads CASTLSAGNTIYF. In DNA, the CDR3 is TGTGCCAGCACCCTTTCGGCTGGAAACACCATATATTTT.

The chain uses TRBV7-9 and TRBJ1-5; maybe TRBD1 (6 bases). This CDR3 has 13 amino acids. CDR1 is SEHNR and CDR2 is FQNEAQ in the germline V gene (reference sequence). With 6 bases removed from V and 6 bases from J, the gap between germline ends came to 12 bases. This CDR3 is CASSNQGPQPQHF. The CDR3, as DNA: TGTGCCAGCAGTAATCAGGGGCCTCAGCCCCAGCATTTT.

This chain links TRBV12-3 or TRBV12-4 with TRBJ1-2, with D perhaps matching TRBD1 (5 bases). The ends were cut back, 1 base at V and 4 bases at J, with 7 bases in the middle. The CDR3 has 13 residues. In DNA form, the CDR3 reads TGTGCCAGCAGTTTAGGGCAGGGCTATGGCTACACCTTC. As protein: CASSLGQGYGYTF.